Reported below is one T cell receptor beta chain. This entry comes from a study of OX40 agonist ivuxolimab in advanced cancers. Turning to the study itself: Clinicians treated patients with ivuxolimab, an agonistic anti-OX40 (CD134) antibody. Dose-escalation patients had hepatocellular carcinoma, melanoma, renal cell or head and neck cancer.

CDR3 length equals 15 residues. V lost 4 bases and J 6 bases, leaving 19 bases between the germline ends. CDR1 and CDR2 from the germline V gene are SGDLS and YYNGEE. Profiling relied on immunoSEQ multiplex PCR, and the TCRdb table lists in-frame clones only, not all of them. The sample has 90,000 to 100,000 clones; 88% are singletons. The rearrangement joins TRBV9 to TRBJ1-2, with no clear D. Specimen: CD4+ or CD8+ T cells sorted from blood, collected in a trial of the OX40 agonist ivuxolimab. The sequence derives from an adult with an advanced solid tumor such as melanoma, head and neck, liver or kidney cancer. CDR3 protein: CASSPGLASAHGYTF. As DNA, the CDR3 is TGTGCCAGCAGCCCAGGTCTCGCCTCCGCGCATGGCTACACCTTC.